A selection of T cell receptor beta chains follows, all from one sample in a study of blood T cell repertoires in COVID-19. Profiling relied on immunoSEQ multiplex PCR, and the TCRdb table lists in-frame clones only, not all of them. The table lists 150,000 to 200,000 clones, 81% of them singletons. Sequenced material: peripheral blood. The origin of the receptors is a human donor in a cohort sampled during active COVID-19. CDR3s include the opening cysteine and the closing phenylalanine or tryptophan. D genes are given only for firm matches. Not all rows give a size; the values are once, few, many and, for expanded clones, a class.

J gene	D gene	clone size	V gene	CDR3 protein	CDR3 DNA
TRBJ2-3	.	.	TRBV11-3	CASSAAGDTQYF	TGTGCCAGCAGCGCGGCGGGAGATACGCAGTATTTT
TRBJ1-1	.	.	TRBV29-1	CSAVAEAAFF	TGCAGCGCCGTGGCTGAGGCAGCTTTCTTT
TRBJ1-3	TRBD1	.	TRBV2	CASSARRGLGNTIYF	TGTGCCAGCAGTGCTCGCAGGGGGCTTGGAAACACCATATATTTT
TRBJ2-3	TRBD2	once	TRBV11-2	CALLLAGAPGDTQYF	TGTGCCCTCCTCCTAGCGGGGGCTCCCGGGGATACGCAGTATTTT
TRBJ2-7	.	.	TRBV5-1	CASSLRQGLGSYEQYF	TGCGCCAGCAGCCTCAGACAAGGCCTGGGCTCCTACGAGCAGTACTTC
TRBJ1-5	TRBD1	.	TRBV10-2	CASSESLGTGNNQPQHF	TGCGCCAGCAGTGAGTCGTTGGGGACAGGCAACAATCAGCCCCAGCATTTT
TRBJ2-1	TRBD2	.	TRBV5-1	CASSYGTSGVNEQFF	TGCGCCAGCAGCTACGGGACTAGCGGGGTCAATGAGCAGTTCTTC
TRBJ1-4	TRBD1	.	TRBV5-8	CASSDRVREKLFF	TGTGCCAGCAGTGACAGGGTGAGGGAAAAACTGTTTTTT
TRBJ2-1	TRBD2	.	TRBV29-1	CSVTGSGRAGEQFF	TGCAGCGTTACCGGGAGCGGGAGGGCCGGTGAGCAGTTCTTC
TRBJ1-4	TRBD1	.	TRBV4-3	CASSPGQGMNEKLFF	TGCGCCAGCAGCCCGGGACAGGGAATGAATGAAAAACTGTTTTTT
TRBJ2-1	.	few	TRBV12-3/TRBV12-4	CASSLGLYNEQFF	TGTGCCAGCAGTTTGGGCCTATACAATGAGCAGTTCTTC
TRBJ1-4	.	.	TRBV6-5	CASSRQGTNEKLFF	TGTGCCAGCAGTAGGCAGGGTACTAATGAAAAACTGTTTTTT
TRBJ1-2	.	few	TRBV4-2	CASSQGADYGYTF	TGTGCCAGCAGCCAGGGGGCGGACTATGGCTACACCTTC
TRBJ1-2	.	.	TRBV18	CASSPNREGNYGYTF	TGTGCCAGCTCACCAAACAGGGAGGGAAACTATGGCTACACCTTC
TRBJ2-1	.	.	TRBV6-5	CASSYSEGANEQFF	TGTGCCAGCAGTTACTCGGAAGGGGCGAATGAGCAGTTCTTC
TRBJ1-4	.	.	TRBV28	CASRSDREKLFF	TGTGCCAGCAGGAGCGACAGAGAAAAACTGTTTTTT
TRBJ1-6	.	once	TRBV19	CASSLRKAGEYNSPLHF	TGTGCCAGTAGTCTCCGGAAAGCAGGGGAATATAATTCACCCCTCCACTTT